This entry concerns a single TCR beta chain. In the original analysis: Researchers report that nucleated cell counts were estimated from reference gene primer amplification. Here immunoSEQ multiplex PCR was the method, and the copy in TCRdb shows in-frame clones only, minus some. V and J calls plus clone size are reproduced from that table; the DNA served to infer D and trimming. The sample lists roughly 280,000 clones; around nine tenths were seen once. There are 17 residues in the CDR3. Germline loops: CDR1 MNHEY, CDR2 SMNVEV (reference sequence). J lost 8 bases, V lost 2 bases, and 12 bases had no gene match. These data are taken from a study of blood T cell repertoires in COVID-19. Study-level background: T cells, B-cell-depleted T cells, or PBMCs provided the cDNA or gDNA that served as material.

In Seattle, patients joined the study during active infection and were tracked longitudinally. V is TRBV27 and J is TRBJ1-4, with TRBD1 matching over 9 bases. Sequenced material: peripheral blood. This receptor was identified in a woman aged 55-70 years with COVID-19, enrolled during active disease. CDR3 DNA: TGTGCCAGCAGTTTAAGGAACAGGGGGCGCGGGGAGGAAAAACTGTTTTTT. This codes for CASSLRNRGRGEEKLFF. The full variable domain, in which reference TRBV27 and TRBJ1-4 provide the parts outside the CDR3, is EAQVTQNPRYLITVTGKKLTVTCSQNMNHEYMSWYRQDPGLGLRQIYYSMNVEVTDKGDVPEGYKVSRKEKRNFPLILESPSPNQTSLYFCASSLRNRGRGEEKLFFGSGTQLSVL.